This T cell receptor beta chain was sequenced during a study of cytotoxic CD8 clonotypes in ibrutinib-treated CLL. In the study overall: Samples showed on average about 260,000 productive templates and 94,082 productive rearrangements. General study findings and limits: Public clonotypes proved infrequent, and on treatment they shrank or remained steady.

Concerning this clone: Its antigen is currently unknown.

TCRdb's copy holds only in-frame clones and misses some; the assay was immunoSEQ multiplex PCR. The sample carries under 300,000 clones, about three quarters recorded once. V lost 0 bases and J lost 6, with 2 bases in between. CDR1 SQVTM and CDR2 ANQGSEA come from the germline V gene. This CDR3 region has 10 residues. The rearrangement links TRBV29-1 to TRBJ1-1; D remains ambiguous. The input for sequencing was PBMCs, taken after 24 months of ibrutinib treatment. This clonotype was obtained from a human donor with chronic lymphocytic leukemia. DNA of the CDR3: TGCAGCGTTGAAGAGTCTGAAGCTTTCTTT. Protein product: CSVEESEAFF. The complete variable domain, with remaining parts taken from reference TRBV29-1 and TRBJ1-1, reads SAVISQKPSRDICQRGTSLTIQCQVDSQVTMMFWYRQQPGQSLTLIATANQGSEATYESGFVIDKFPISRPNLTFSTLTVSNMSPEDSSIYLCSVEESEAFFGQGTRLTVV.